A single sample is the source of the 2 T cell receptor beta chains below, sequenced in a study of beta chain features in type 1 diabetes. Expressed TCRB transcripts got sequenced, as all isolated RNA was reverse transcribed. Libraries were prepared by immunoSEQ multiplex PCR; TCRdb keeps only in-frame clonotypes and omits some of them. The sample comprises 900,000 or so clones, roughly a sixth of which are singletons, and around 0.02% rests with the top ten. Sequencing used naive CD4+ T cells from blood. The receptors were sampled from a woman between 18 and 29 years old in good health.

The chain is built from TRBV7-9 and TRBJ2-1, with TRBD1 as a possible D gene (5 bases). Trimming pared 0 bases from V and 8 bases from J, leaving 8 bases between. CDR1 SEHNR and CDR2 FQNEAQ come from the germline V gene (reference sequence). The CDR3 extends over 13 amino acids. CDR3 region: CASSLAGVDEQFF. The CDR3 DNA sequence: TGTGCCAGCAGCTTAGCAGGGGTGGATGAGCAGTTCTTC.

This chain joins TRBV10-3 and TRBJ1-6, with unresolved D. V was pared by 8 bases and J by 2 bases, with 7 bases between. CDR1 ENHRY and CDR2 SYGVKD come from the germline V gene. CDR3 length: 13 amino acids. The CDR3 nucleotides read TGTGCCATCCGGGCAGCCTATAATTCACCCCTCCACTTT. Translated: CAIRAAYNSPLHF.